This TCR beta chain stems from a study of monozygotic twins with inflammatory bowel disease. General study points: Support for any single strong IBD-associated signal or clonotype was not found. Those with IBD had lower TCRbeta diversity (inverse Simpson) than their healthy co-twins did.

The CDR3 sequence is 15 residues long. Germline V gives CDR1 MNHNS, CDR2 SASEGT. After re-calling the 5' RACE reads, TCRdb lists one entry per CDR3 protein, DNA absent. Recorded for this sample: around 40,000 distinct CDR3 sequences. Comments on this clonotype: Its antigen is not identified.

The V call is TRBV6-1, the J call TRBJ1-1; the TCRdb D gene call, TRBD1, has no DNA to confirm it. The sequence derives from a human donor with ulcerative colitis or Crohn's disease, or a healthy co-twin of an affected twin (not recorded which). The sequenced sample consisted of blood. The CDR3 reads CASTSEGNSNTEAFF.